Listed here are 26 T cell receptor beta chains from one sample, sequenced in a study of T cells in localized non-small cell lung cancer. Assay used: immunoSEQ multiplex PCR; TCRdb lists only in-frame clones, some missing. The table lists tens of thousands of clones, approximately 84% of them singletons. This material consisted of peripheral blood, taken before any cancer treatment. The source is a man between 35 and 75 years old with stage I lung adenocarcinoma.

The chain is built from TRBV6-5 and TRBJ2-7; D remains unclear. V shed 5 bases and J shed 3 bases, with 17 bases lying between them. The length of the CDR3 is 15 residues. Germline loops: CDR1 MNHEY, CDR2 SVGAGI. The CDR3, as DNA: TGTGCCAGCAGTCAACGGGCAGATACTTTCTACGAGCAGTACTTC. This sequence encodes CASSQRADTFYEQYF.

The CDR3 loop is CASLLGDRIAEAFF. The CDR3 nucleotides are TGTGCCAGCCTTCTTGGTGACAGGATTGCTGAAGCTTTCTTT. This rearrangement joins TRBV6-1 to TRBJ1-1, with D tentatively TRBD1 (6 bases). V shed 8 bases and J shed 6 bases, with 19 bases lying between them. Per the germline V gene, CDR1 is MNHNS and CDR2 is SASEGT. The CDR3 spans 14 residues.

This rearrangement joins TRBV2 to TRBJ1-2; a possible D gene is TRBD1 (6 bases). The CDR3 extends over 13 amino acids. Looked up from germline, CDR1 is SNHLY and CDR2 is FYNNEI. The V end lost 10 bases, the J end lost 7 bases, and 19 bases lay between the germline ends. The CDR3 nucleotides read TGTGCCACCAGGGGCAGGGGTTTTTCTGGCTACACCTTC. The encoded protein is CATRGRGFSGYTF.

The chain couples TRBV5-5 to TRBJ1-1; D call uncertain. Germline V lookup: CDR1 SGHKS, CDR2 YYEKEE (reference sequence). This CDR3 is 15 amino acids long. The ends were cut back, 0 bases at V and 5 bases at J, with 14 bases in the middle. The CDR3 nucleotides are TGTGCCAGCAGCTTGGGTTTATACGGGGAAACTGAAGCTTTCTTT. Amino acids: CASSLGLYGETEAFF. The full variable domain, completed using reference TRBV5-5 and TRBJ1-1, is DAGVTQSPTHLIKTRGQQVTLRCSPISGHKSVSWYQQVLGQGPQFIFQYYEKEERGRGNFPDRFSARQFPNYSSELNVNALLLGDSALYLCASSLGLYGETEAFFGQGTRLTVV.

The rearrangement uses TRBV11-2 and TRBJ2-1; D uncertain. Trimming removed 5 bases at V and 8 bases at J, with 16 bases between. This CDR3 comprises 14 residues. Germline-derived CDR1 and CDR2 are SGHAT and FQNNGV. The CDR3 reads CASSPRPVIDEQFF. The CDR3 region has the DNA TGTGCCAGCAGCCCCAGACCGGTAATCGATGAGCAGTTCTTC.

The chain carries TRBV7-6 and TRBJ2-5; the D is unclear. V was shortened by 5 bases and J by 2 bases, with 12 bases between the two germline ends. Germline CDR1 is SGHVS and CDR2 is FNYEAQ. This CDR3 has 14 residues. The CDR3 nucleotides read TGTGCCAGCAGCCTAGAGGTGCAGCAAGAGACCCAGTACTTC. Amino acid sequence: CASSLEVQQETQYF.

This clone was counted only a few times. CDR3 residues: CASRGQATMNTEAFF. CDR3 DNA sequence: TGTGCCAGCAGGGGACAGGCGACCATGAACACTGAAGCTTTCTTT. This rearrangement joins TRBV6-1 to TRBJ1-1; 8 bases are shared with TRBD1. The ends lost 6 bases at V and 0 bases at J; junction bases unmatched: 6. The CDR3 length is 15 residues. CDR1 is MNHNS, CDR2 SASEGT, per germline.

With respect to this clone: The junction shows a germline mismatch at one end, possibly a read error. Other DNA sequences of this sample code for an identical CDR3. The chain combines TRBV6-5 with TRBJ1-5; 7 bases line up with TRBD1. The germline V gene encodes CDR1 MNHEY and CDR2 SVGAGI. The length of the CDR3 is 15 residues. The CDR3 loop is CASSYRGPGNQPQHF. The CDR3 bases are TGTGCCAGCAGTTACAGGGGGCCGGGGAATCAGCCCCAACATTTT.

The chain is built from TRBV25-1 and TRBJ2-5; TRBD2 matches 14 bases. V was pared by 8 bases and J by 5 bases, with 7 bases of the junction left unmatched. The CDR3 consists of 15 residues. The germline V gene has CDR1 MGHDK and CDR2 SYGVNS. The DNA for the CDR3 is TGTGCCAGCGGCCGGGGACTAGCGGGAGCTGAGACCCAGTACTTC. Its translation: CASGRGLAGAETQYF. Supplemented by reference TRBV25-1 and TRBJ2-5, the full variable domain reads EADIYQTPRYLVIGTGKKITLECSQTMGHDKMYWYQQDPGMELHLIHYSYGVNSTEKGDLSSESTVSRIRTEHFPLTLESARPSHTSQYLCASGRGLAGAETQYFGPGTRLLVL.

The J gene is TRBJ1-5, the V gene TRBV2, with TRBD1 identical over 8 bases. Germline V gene data show CDR1 as SNHLY and CDR2 as FYNNEI. V lost 6 bases, J lost 2 bases, and 6 bases stayed unmatched. This CDR3 region has 15 residues. The CDR3 loop reads CASRRQGLGNQPQHF. The CDR3 nucleotides are TGTGCCAGCAGGAGACAGGGGCTCGGCAATCAGCCCCAGCATTTT.

This clone was picked up one time. The chain carries TRBV4-1 and TRBJ2-7; a possible D gene is TRBD1 (5 bases). CDR1 is MGHRA, CDR2 YSYEKL, per germline. The CDR3 extends over 13 amino acids. Trimming stripped 1 base from V and 6 bases from J, with 10 bases between. The CDR3 reads CASSQVRDSEQYF. The CDR3 bases are TGCGCCAGCAGCCAAGTCAGGGATAGCGAGCAGTACTTC.

The genes are TRBV30 and TRBJ1-2; no clear D. Germline assignment: CDR1 GTSNPN and CDR2 SVGIG (reference sequence). V was pared by 3 bases and J by 8 bases, with 13 bases between. This CDR3 has 12 amino acids. CDR3 sequence (DNA): TGTGCCTGGAGCCTATCGCGAGGAGGCTACACCTTC. It translates to CAWSLSRGGYTF.

The chain combines TRBV5-1 with TRBJ1-2; 10 nucleotides agree with TRBD1. The junction had 5 bases not matched to a gene; V was cut back by 0 bases and J by 3 bases. This CDR3 is built from 16 residues. Germline V gene sequence: CDR1 SGHRS, CDR2 YFSETQ. CDR3 region: CASSLVGQGRDYGYTF. The CDR3 nucleotides read TGCGCCAGCAGCTTGGTGGGACAGGGGCGGGACTATGGCTACACCTTC.

This clone came up a few times. V is TRBV6-4 and J is TRBJ1-5, with 7 bases that match TRBD1. CDR3 length equals 13 residues. Germline V CDR1 and CDR2: MRHNA, SNTAGT. J was trimmed by 7 bases and V by 6 bases; bases with no gene match: 6. CDR3 sequence: CASSEGAGQPQHF. For the CDR3, the DNA is TGTGCCAGCAGCGAGGGGGCGGGACAGCCCCAGCATTTT.

The V and J genes are TRBV2 and TRBJ2-4, with 8 bases fitting TRBD2. This CDR3 has 15 residues. J was trimmed by 0 bases and V by 8 bases; bases with no gene match: 6. Germline V gene sequence: CDR1 SNHLY, CDR2 FYNNEI. CDR3 protein: CASSKRELAKNIQYF. The CDR3 nucleotides read TGTGCCAGCTCGAAGCGGGAGCTAGCCAAAAACATTCAGTACTTC.

The CDR3 reads CASSQEPLPQAYEQYF. In DNA form, the CDR3 reads TGCGCCAGCAGCCAAGAACCACTGCCTCAGGCCTACGAGCAGTACTTC. The genes are TRBV4-1 and TRBJ2-7; no reliable D call. V was clipped by 0 bases and J by 2 bases, with 14 bases between them. CDR3 length: 16 amino acids. CDR1 and CDR2 from the germline V gene are MGHRA and YSYEKL.

The J gene is TRBJ1-2, the V gene TRBV19; a possible D gene is TRBD1 (6 bases). V lost 10 bases and J 1 base, leaving 10 bases between the germline ends. Per germline, CDR1 LNHDA and CDR2 SQIVND (reference sequence). The CDR3 has 12 amino acids. CDR3: CATLRGNYGYTF. The CDR3 DNA is TGTGCCACCCTCAGGGGTAACTATGGCTACACCTTC.

This clone appeared once. The chain carries TRBV7-9 and TRBJ1-5, with D uncertain. The germline CDR1 and CDR2 sequences are SEHNR and FQNEAQ (reference sequence). V lost 1 base and J lost 6, with 10 bases in between. This CDR3 comprises 14 residues. The CDR3 nucleotides read TGTGCCAGCAGCTTAGATGAGGGTTCTCAGCCCCAGCATTTT. Its protein is CASSLDEGSQPQHF.

V usage is TRBV5-4 and J usage is TRBJ2-1; TRBD2 matches 9 bases. CDR1 and CDR2 from the germline V gene are SGHNT and YYREEE (reference sequence). The V segment lost 6 bases and the J segment 0 bases; nucleotides outside the gene matches: 13. There are 18 residues in the CDR3. The CDR3 reads CASTGTSKPPSSYNEQFF. The CDR3 bases are TGTGCCAGCACCGGGACTAGCAAACCCCCCAGCTCCTACAATGAGCAGTTCTTC.

This clone occurred a few times. This chain joins TRBV5-1 and TRBJ2-7; the match to TRBD1 covers 7 bases. Trimming took 2 bases from V and 2 from J; bases not matched to a gene: 13. CDR3 size: 17 residues. Germline CDR1 reads SGHRS; CDR2 reads YFSETQ. In DNA form, the CDR3 reads TGCGCCAGCAGCTTCGTCCCCTCGACCGGGACAGCCTACGAGCAGTACTTC. Encoded protein: CASSFVPSTGTAYEQYF.

V gene TRBV9 combines with J gene TRBJ1-2, with a tentative D call TRBD1 (5 bases). Looked up from germline, CDR1 is SGDLS and CDR2 is YYNGEE. The V and J ends lost 4 bases and 4 bases respectively, with 11 bases between them. This CDR3 spans 13 amino acids. The CDR3 region is CASSPDTSYGYTF. The CDR3 DNA follows: TGTGCCAGCAGCCCGGACACCTCCTATGGCTACACCTTC.

This clone has just one count. The chain recombines TRBV28 with TRBJ2-7; possible D gene TRBD2, 6 bases. Germline V gene lookup returns CDR1 MDHEN and CDR2 SYDVKM. The V gene lost 3 bases and the J gene lost 7 bases, with 19 bases spanning the gap. This CDR3 region has 15 residues. DNA for the CDR3: TGTGCCAGCAGTTTTGGCGGGAATACCCTGGGGGAGCAGTACTTC. It is translated as CASSFGGNTLGEQYF.

V and J are TRBV5-1 and TRBJ2-7; 7 nucleotides agree with TRBD1. The V and J ends lost 3 bases and 3 bases, in that order; junction bases with no gene match: 12. CDR1 is SGHRS and CDR2 is YFSETQ in the germline V gene. The CDR3 loop spans 16 amino acids. CDR3 sequence (DNA): TGCGCCAGCAGCTCCGGGACAGACCCTAGAGGCTACGAGCAGTACTTC. Translating gives CASSSGTDPRGYEQYF.

This chain connects TRBV6-1 to TRBJ2-7, with unresolved D. The CDR3 covers 16 residues. Trimming took off 1 base at V and 7 bases at J, with 20 bases between the two ends. Germline V gene data show CDR1 as MNHNS and CDR2 as SASEGT. In nucleotides, the CDR3 is TGTGCCAGCAGTGAAGATCCGAGACTCCGGGTTCGGGAGCAGTACTTC. Amino acids: CASSEDPRLRVREQYF.

The V call is TRBV5-4, the J call TRBJ1-1, with D possibly being TRBD1 (5 bases). This CDR3 contains 15 residues. The germline V gene encodes CDR1 SGHNT and CDR2 YYREEE (reference sequence). Deletions cut 3 bases from V and 5 bases from J, with 17 bases between. As DNA, the CDR3 is TGTGCCAGCAGCTCAGGGATGGGAGTGGGGACTGAAGCTTTCTTT. It is translated as CASSSGMGVGTEAFF.

The chain combines TRBV30 with TRBJ2-7, with 7 bases aligning to TRBD2. J gave up 5 bases and V 1 base, and 8 bases lay outside the gene matches. The CDR3 extends over 14 amino acids. Germline lookup yields CDR1 GTSNPN and CDR2 SVGIG (reference sequence). The CDR3 region is CAWSGGGSRHEQYF. CDR3 bases: TGTGCCTGGAGTGGGGGGGGGTCTCGGCACGAGCAGTACTTC.